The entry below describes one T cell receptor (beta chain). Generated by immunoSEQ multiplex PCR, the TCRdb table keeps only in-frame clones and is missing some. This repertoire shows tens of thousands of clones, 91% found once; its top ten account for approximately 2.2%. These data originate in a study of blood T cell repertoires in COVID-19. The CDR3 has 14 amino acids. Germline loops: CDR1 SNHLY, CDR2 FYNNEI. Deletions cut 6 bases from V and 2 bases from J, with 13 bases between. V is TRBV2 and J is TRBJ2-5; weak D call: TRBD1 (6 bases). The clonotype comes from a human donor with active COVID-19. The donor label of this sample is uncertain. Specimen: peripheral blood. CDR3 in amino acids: CASRPGTYQETQYF. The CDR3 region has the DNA TGTGCCAGCAGACCCGGGACATATCAAGAGACCCAGTACTTC.